Described below is a single TCR beta chain sequence and its context. Its target is not known. What was amplified from RNA transcripts were TCR beta CDR3 regions. Researchers ran a first-round RT-PCR on the TCR CDR3 using the HTBI primer set. TCRdb independently ran MiXCR on the multiplex PCR reads; one entry per CDR3 protein. The sample has about 640,000 distinct CDR3 sequences; roughly 20% are singletons. This sample was included in a study of T cells in Graves' hyperthyroidism and ophthalmopathy. With duration under 3 months, ophthalmopathy was active: Clinical Activity Score at least 3, NOSPECS at least 4. The study, taken as a whole, reports: In the blood, most expanded thyroid clonotypes above 0.001 appeared as well.

This CDR3 comprises 16 residues. Trimming took 2 bases from V and 3 from J, leaving 15 bases between them. In germline, CDR1 is MDHEN, CDR2 SYDVKM. The clonotype comes from a man aged 30 to 39 with Graves' ophthalmopathy. The chain employs TRBV28 and TRBJ2-3, with D unresolved. The source material was blood. This CDR3 reads CASSLAPPPFTDTQYF. CDR3 coding DNA: TGTGCCAGCAGTTTAGCTCCTCCCCCCTTTACAGATACGCAGTATTTT.